The 23 T cell receptor beta chains below come from one sample, sequenced in a study of CD8+ T cells in alopecia areata. The sequencing template was cDNA reverse transcribed from extracted RNA. Libraries were prepared by immunoSEQ multiplex PCR; TCRdb keeps only in-frame clonotypes and omits some of them. The table shows about 200,000 clones, with just over 55% occurring only once. What was sequenced was CD8+ T cells sorted from blood. The receptors come from a human donor in good health.

This clone is a singleton in its sample. The rearrangement joins TRBV4-1 to TRBJ1-2, with 10 bases aligning to TRBD1. The V segment lost 1 base and the J segment 4 bases; nucleotides outside the gene matches: 9. The length of the CDR3 is 17 residues. Germline values: CDR1 MGHRA, CDR2 YSYEKL. The CDR3 coding sequence is TGCGCCAGCAGCCAAGTTCAGACAGGGGGCATCCCCTATGGCTACACCTTC. Residues: CASSQVQTGGIPYGYTF.

This clone was detected only a few times. The genes are TRBV28 and TRBJ2-5; D perhaps matches TRBD2 (6 bases). Between the trimmed V and J ends, which lost 7 bases and 4 bases, there was a span of 16 bases. The CDR3 loop spans 14 amino acids. The germline V gene has CDR1 MDHEN and CDR2 SYDVKM. CDR3 coding DNA: TGTGCCAGCAAACCAACGGGGGATGGAGAGACCCAGTACTTC. It translates to CASKPTGDGETQYF.

The chain links TRBV5-6 to TRBJ1-6; a possible D gene is TRBD1 (6 bases). Germline CDR1 is SGHDT and CDR2 is YYEEEE. The CDR3 has 14 amino acids. Trimming removed 1 base at V and 10 bases at J, with 12 bases between. The CDR3 DNA reads TGTGCCAGCAGCTTGTTTGGACAGAACTCACCCCTCCACTTT. Protein product: CASSLFGQNSPLHF.

The gene calls are TRBV30 and TRBJ2-7, with TRBD1 as a possible D gene (6 bases). The CDR3 runs to 15 residues. The germline gives CDR1 GTSNPN, CDR2 SVGIG (reference sequence). Trimming pared 2 bases from V and 5 bases from J, leaving 19 bases between. CDR3 nucleotides: TGTGCCTGGAGTTACGGGGACAACGATTACGACGAGCAGTACTTC. Translating it yields CAWSYGDNDYDEQYF.

This clone was seen only a few times. The chain is built from TRBV7-9 and TRBJ1-1, with a weak D call TRBD1 (5 bases). V was trimmed by 5 bases and J by 5 bases, leaving 15 bases between them. CDR1 and CDR2 from the germline V gene are SEHNR and FQNEAQ (reference sequence). The CDR3 contains 14 residues. In nucleotides, the CDR3 is TGTGCCAGCAGCCTGACGGGGACTCCGACTGAAGCTTTCTTT. Its protein product is CASSLTGTPTEAFF. The variable domain in full, completed from reference TRBV7-9 and TRBJ1-1, reads DTGVSQNPRHKITKRGQNVTFRCDPISEHNRLYWYRQTLGQGPEFLTYFQNEAQLEKSRLLSDRFSAERPKGSFSTLEIQRTEQGDSAMYLCASSLTGTPTEAFFGQGTRLTVV.

The chain employs TRBV6-5 and TRBJ1-1, with D uncertain. V shed 6 bases and J shed 3 bases, with 14 bases lying between them. The CDR3 extends over 14 amino acids. The germline V gene encodes CDR1 MNHEY and CDR2 SVGAGI. The CDR3 is CASSQGQVYTEAFF. The CDR3 DNA reads as TGTGCCAGCAGCCAAGGGCAAGTGTACACTGAAGCTTTCTTT.

The chain joins TRBV30 to TRBJ1-2, with TRBD1 matching 8 bases. CDR3 length: 11 residues. Germline V lookup: CDR1 GTSNPN, CDR2 SVGIG (reference sequence). After removal of 5 bases from V and 8 bases from J, the junction contained 4 bases not matched to a gene. CDR3 sequence (DNA): TGTGCCTGGGACAGGGGTCGGGGCTACACCTTC. Encoded protein: CAWDRGRGYTF. The full variable domain, rest sourced from reference TRBV30 and TRBJ1-2, is SQTIHQWPATLVQPVGSPLSLECTVEGTSNPNLYWYRQAAGRGLQLLFYSVGIGQISSEVPQNLSASRPQDRQFILSSKKLLLSDSGFYLCAWDRGRGYTFGSGTRLTVV.

A note on this clone: It may be a read error: a sequence one base away is much more abundant. The chain employs TRBV19 and TRBJ2-1; D not certain. CDR1 LNHDA and CDR2 SQIVND come from the germline V gene (reference sequence). The CDR3 length is 13 residues. V was cut by 9 bases and J by 5 bases, with 14 bases left in between. CDR3 loop: CASSQELHNEQFF. In nucleotides, the CDR3 is TGTGCCAGCAGCCAAGAACTGCACAATGAGCAGTTCTTC.

The CDR3 nucleotides are TGTGCCAGCAGTTGGTCTAGCAATCAGCCCCAGCATTTT. Translating gives CASSWSSNQPQHF. The chain joins TRBV27 to TRBJ1-5; no firm D call. CDR3 length: 13 residues. CDR1 and CDR2 from the germline V gene are MNHEY and SMNVEV (reference sequence). The ends were cut back, 4 bases at V and 0 bases at J, with 4 bases in the middle.

This chain links TRBV4-1 with TRBJ2-7; TRBD1 is a possible D gene (5 bases). Per the germline V gene, CDR1 is MGHRA and CDR2 is YSYEKL. Trimming left V 1 base short and J 5 bases short, with 12 bases between. The CDR3 has 14 residues. CDR3 DNA sequence: TGCGCCAGCAGCCAAGCTAAAGGGGCGGACGAGCAGTACTTC. It yields the protein CASSQAKGADEQYF.

This rearrangement joins TRBV5-6 to TRBJ1-1; D remains unclear. The CDR3 extends over 12 amino acids. V lost 0 bases to trimming and J lost 11 bases, with 11 bases between them. Germline values: CDR1 SGHDT, CDR2 YYEEEE. The CDR3 loop is CASSLDEEGAFF. CDR3 bases: TGTGCCAGCAGCTTGGATGAGGAAGGGGCTTTCTTT.

The chain employs TRBV5-1 and TRBJ2-7; 7 nucleotides agree with TRBD1. Trimming took 6 bases from V and 4 from J; bases not matched to a gene: 10. This CDR3 region has 14 residues. CDR1 SGHRS and CDR2 YFSETQ come from the germline V gene. The CDR3 is CASTATGESYEQYF. Written as DNA, the CDR3 is TGCGCCAGCACCGCCACAGGGGAAAGTTACGAGCAGTACTTC. Supplemented by reference TRBV5-1 and TRBJ2-7, the full variable domain reads KAGVTQTPRYLIKTRGQQVTLSCSPISGHRSVSWYQQTPGQGLQFLFEYFSETQRNKGNFPGRFSGRQFSNSRSEMNVSTLELGDSALYLCASTATGESYEQYFGPGTRLTVT.

This chain uses TRBV13 with TRBJ1-6; 9 bases align to TRBD1. V dropped 3 bases and J dropped 13; count of bases not matched to a gene: 10. This CDR3 is 15 amino acids long. CDR1 and CDR2 from the germline V gene are PRHDT and FYEKMQ (reference sequence). The DNA of the CDR3 is TGTGCCAGCAGCTTCTCCGGGACAGGGAAAATGCCCCTCCACTTT. It yields the protein CASSFSGTGKMPLHF.

This clone came up a few times. The rearrangement joins TRBV5-6 to TRBJ1-1, with 7 bases fitting TRBD1. Germline V lookup: CDR1 SGHDT, CDR2 YYEEEE. J gave up 5 bases and V 6 bases, and 4 bases lay outside the gene matches. The CDR3 has 12 residues. CDR3 protein: CASTLQGTEAFF. The CDR3 nucleotides read TGTGCCAGCACCTTACAGGGGACTGAAGCTTTCTTT.

This clone was seen a handful of times. The chain joins TRBV7-9 to TRBJ1-2; 7 bases align to TRBD1. Germline assignment: CDR1 SEHNR and CDR2 FQNEAQ (reference sequence). CDR3 size: 14 residues. V lost 5 bases, J lost 4 bases, and 7 bases stayed unmatched. CDR3 sequence: CASSPPTGIYGYTF. CDR3 in DNA: TGTGCCAGCAGCCCACCGACAGGGATCTATGGCTACACCTTC.

Only a few counts were recorded for this clone. This chain uses TRBV7-9 with TRBJ2-7; possibly TRBD1 or TRBD2 for D (5 bases each). This CDR3 is built from 13 residues. Looked up from germline, CDR1 is SEHNR and CDR2 is FQNEAQ (reference sequence). Trimming cost V 5 bases and J 3 bases, with 11 bases left between them. The CDR3 spells CASSIGTRYEQYF. The CDR3 DNA reads TGTGCCAGCAGCATAGGGACCCGCTACGAGCAGTACTTC.

The V call is TRBV19, the J call TRBJ1-5, with D possibly being TRBD1 (6 bases). This CDR3 contains 13 residues. Trimming left V 5 bases short and J 7 bases short, with 12 bases between. Germline lookup yields CDR1 LNHDA and CDR2 SQIVND (reference sequence). This CDR3 is CASSPGGRQPQHF. The CDR3 region has the DNA TGTGCCAGTAGTCCGGGGGGCCGGCAGCCCCAGCATTTT.

The chain recombines TRBV29-1 with TRBJ1-2; D is possibly TRBD1 (6 bases). CDR1 is SQVTM, CDR2 ANQGSEA, per germline. This CDR3 has 12 amino acids. V shed 4 bases and J shed 6 bases, with 12 bases lying between them. CDR3: CSVAGTKNGYTF. CDR3 sequence (DNA): TGCAGCGTTGCTGGGACAAAAAATGGCTACACCTTC.

The chain combines TRBV5-4 with TRBJ2-6; D is undetermined. V dropped 0 bases and J dropped 4 bases, with 11 bases sitting between them. This CDR3 spans 16 amino acids. Germline loops: CDR1 SGHNT, CDR2 YYREEE (reference sequence). The CDR3 reads CASSLDGLEGANVLTF. As DNA, the CDR3 is TGTGCCAGCAGCTTGGACGGCTTGGAAGGGGCCAACGTCCTGACTTTC.

There are a few counts of this clone. The V call is TRBV29-1, the J call TRBJ2-3; 9 nucleotides align to TRBD2. The CDR3 contains 15 residues. The germline CDR1 and CDR2 sequences are SQVTM and ANQGSEA. The V segment lost 1 base and the J segment 3 bases; nucleotides outside the gene matches: 5. CDR3 DNA: TGCAGCGTTGAAGTCATTAGCGGGGGAACAGATACGCAGTATTTT. Protein: CSVEVISGGTDTQYF.

This clone was observed a handful of times. V and J are TRBV7-9 and TRBJ2-3; D perhaps matches TRBD1 (6 bases). V lost 8 bases and J lost 0, with 9 bases in between. Germline values: CDR1 SEHNR, CDR2 FQNEAQ (reference sequence). There are 13 residues in the CDR3. CDR3 DNA sequence: TGTGCCAGCCAGGACAGAAGCACAGATACGCAGTATTTT. Its protein product is CASQDRSTDTQYF.

A remark on this clone: Other DNA variants within this sample encode the same CDR3. The DNA for the CDR3 is TGTGCCAGCAGCTTGGGGACAGTCTATGGCTACACCTTC. Protein product: CASSLGTVYGYTF. The chain links TRBV7-9 to TRBJ1-2; the match to TRBD1 covers 7 bases. The V segment lost 3 bases and the J segment 4 bases; nucleotides outside the gene matches: 2. Germline-derived CDR1 and CDR2 are SEHNR and FQNEAQ (reference sequence). The CDR3 runs to 13 residues.

The chain employs TRBV4-2 and TRBJ2-2, with TRBD2 matching over 9 bases. The CDR3 is made up of 18 amino acids. With V trimmed by 1 base and J by 0 bases, 6 bases remained unmatched. The germline V gene has CDR1 LGHNA and CDR2 YNFKEQ. The CDR3 DNA follows: TGTGCCAGCAGCCAAGCTATAGCGGGGGACGCGAACACCGGGGAGCTGTTTTTT. Protein sequence: CASSQAIAGDANTGELFF.